This section outlines one T cell receptor beta chain sequence together with its context. Each individual donor underwent a draw of approximately 9.6 milliliters of peripheral blood. In germline, CDR1 is MNHNS, CDR2 SASEGT. The trim removed 6 bases at V and 5 bases at J, leaving 11 bases unmatched. The CDR3 extends over 17 amino acids. PCR was performed a second time for about 7 to 11 cycles using a sample-barcoded 5' primer and a J-beta primer mix. Using its own MiXCR run on the 5' RACE reads, TCRdb lists one record per CDR3 protein. The sample includes around 500,000 distinct CDR3 sequences, approximately 26% of them seen just once. These data come from a study of blood T cells in healthy people across ages. On the study more broadly: In model experiments, template switching was able to capture about one barcoded beta molecule for every two T cells that were present.

The sample also formed part of further work on T cells of mothers and their children. This second study says: Once extracted, all RNA went into cDNA synthesis at approximately 1.6 ug per 15 ul. Thymic selection, a shaping force on TCR recombination output, acts similarly in related and unrelated pairs.

Sequencing was performed on blood. This TCR derives from a boy younger than 10 in good health. The rearrangement links TRBV6-1 to TRBJ2-2, with TRBD2 matching over 11 bases. This chain's CDR3 is CASRSPGLAVPTGELFF. The CDR3 DNA reads TGTGCCAGCAGATCCCCGGGACTAGCGGTACCGACCGGGGAGCTGTTTTTT.